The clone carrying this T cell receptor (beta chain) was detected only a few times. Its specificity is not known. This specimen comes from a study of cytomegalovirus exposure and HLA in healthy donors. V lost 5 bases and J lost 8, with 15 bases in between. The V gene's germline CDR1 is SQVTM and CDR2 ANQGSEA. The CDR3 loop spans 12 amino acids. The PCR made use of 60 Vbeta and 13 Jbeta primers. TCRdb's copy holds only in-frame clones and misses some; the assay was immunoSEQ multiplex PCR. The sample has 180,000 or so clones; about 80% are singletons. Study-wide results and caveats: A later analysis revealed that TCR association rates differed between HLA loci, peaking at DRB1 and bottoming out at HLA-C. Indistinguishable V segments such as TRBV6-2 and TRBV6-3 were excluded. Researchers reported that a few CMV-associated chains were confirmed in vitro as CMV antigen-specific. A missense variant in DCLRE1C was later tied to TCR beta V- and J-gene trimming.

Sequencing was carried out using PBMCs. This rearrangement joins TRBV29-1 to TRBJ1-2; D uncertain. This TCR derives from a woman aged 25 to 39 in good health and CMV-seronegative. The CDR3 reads CSVRTTGEGYTF. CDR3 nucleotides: TGCAGCGTTCGTACCACTGGAGAGGGCTACACCTTC.